These 30 T cell receptor beta chains came from one sample sequenced in a study of beta chain features in type 1 diabetes. Expressed TCRB transcripts were sequenced because the entire RNA isolate underwent reverse transcription. The data were produced by immunoSEQ multiplex PCR, yet TCRdb's version contains in-frame clones alone and is incomplete. Among some 150,000 clones listed, roughly 10% were seen once. The sequenced sample was central memory CD4+ T cells from blood. The receptors here all came from a woman aged 40 to 55 in good health.

The chain links TRBV5-4 to TRBJ1-1, with TRBD1 as a possible D gene (5 bases). The CDR3 runs 16 residues. Germline CDR1 SGHNT, CDR2 YYREEE (reference sequence). Trimming removed 4 bases at V and 0 bases at J, with 16 bases between. CDR3: CASSPGRGLMNTEAFF. DNA for the CDR3: TGTGCCAGCAGCCCCGGACGGGGACTCATGAACACTGAAGCTTTCTTT.

This clone occurred a few times. The rearrangement links TRBV7-2 to TRBJ2-1, with a possible D match to TRBD2 (6 bases). Trimming removed 2 bases at V and 2 bases at J, with 13 bases between. The CDR3 covers 16 residues. The V gene's germline CDR1 is SGHTA and CDR2 FQGNSA. Here the CDR3 reads CASSLRPRGTYNEQFF. CDR3 nucleotides: TGTGCCAGCAGCTTACGTCCGCGGGGAACCTACAATGAGCAGTTCTTC. Filled out from reference TRBV7-2 and TRBJ2-1, the complete variable domain reads GAGVSQSPSNKVTEKGKDVELRCDPISGHTALYWYRQSLGQGLEFLIYFQGNSAPDKSGLPSDRFSAERTGGSVSTLTIQRTQQEDSAVYLCASSLRPRGTYNEQFFGPGTRLTVL.

The sample holds many counts of this clone. The gene calls are TRBV18 and TRBJ2-7, with D tentatively TRBD2 (6 bases). Germline lookup yields CDR1 KGHSH and CDR2 LQKENI. The V and J ends lost 4 bases and 1 base respectively, with 17 bases between them. The CDR3 is 16 amino acids. CDR3 region: CASSRPSGGGSYEQYF. CDR3 DNA sequence: TGTGCCAGCTCACGACCCTCCGGTGGAGGGTCCTACGAGCAGTACTTC. Full variable domain (missing parts from reference TRBV18 and TRBJ2-7): NAGVMQNPRHLVRRRGQEARLRCSPMKGHSHVYWYRQLPEEGLKFMVYLQKENIIDESGMPKERFSAEFPKEGPSILRIQQVVRGDSAAYFCASSRPSGGGSYEQYFGPGTRLTVT.

About this clone itself: This clone may be a read error of a much larger clone one base away. Other DNA sequences within the sample encode an identical CDR3. The chain employs TRBV7-9 and TRBJ2-7; no definite D call. CDR1 is SEHNR, CDR2 FQNEAQ, per germline (reference sequence). The ends were cut back, 2 bases at V and 4 bases at J, with 3 bases in the middle. This CDR3 is built from 11 residues. CDR3 sequence reads: CASSLRYEQYF. The DNA of the CDR3 is TGTGCCAGCAGCTTACGGTACGAGCAGTACTTC. Supplemented by reference TRBV7-9 and TRBJ2-7, the full variable domain reads DTGVSQNPRHKITKRGQNVTFRCDPISEHNRLYWYRQTLGQGPEFLTYFQNEAQLEKSRLLSDRFSAERPKGSFSTLEIQRTEQGDSAMYLCASSLRYEQYFGPGTRLTVT.

The gene calls are TRBV27 and TRBJ1-5, with 12 bases lining up with TRBD1. The V gene end was trimmed by 4 bases and the J gene end by 7 bases; junction bases not matched to a gene: 11. The CDR3 runs to 17 residues. Germline V lookup: CDR1 MNHEY, CDR2 SMNVEV (reference sequence). The CDR3 sequence is CASSSYRDRGQGQPQHF. CDR3 coding DNA: TGTGCCAGCAGTTCGTACCGGGACAGGGGGCAAGGACAGCCCCAGCATTTT.

In this sample, this clone turned up a few times. The chain is built from TRBV11-2 and TRBJ1-6; unclear D gene. Germline CDR1 SGHAT, CDR2 FQNNGV. This CDR3 spans 15 amino acids. V gave up 3 bases and J gave up 6 bases, with 12 bases separating them. CDR3 sequence reads: CASSFTEVTNSPLHF. Here the CDR3 DNA reads TGTGCCAGCAGCTTTACAGAAGTGACTAATTCACCCCTCCACTTT.

This clone was detected a few times. The V and J genes are TRBV7-2 and TRBJ1-1; no definite D call. Germline V CDR1 and CDR2: SGHTA, FQGNSA. V lost 1 base and J 7 bases, leaving 7 bases between the germline ends. The CDR3 sequence is 12 residues long. For the CDR3, the DNA is TGTGCCAGCAGCTTAGTCACTAGTGAAGCTTTCTTT. Protein product: CASSLVTSEAFF.

The table lists this clone with a few counts. This rearrangement joins TRBV6-5 to TRBJ1-5; 7 nucleotides agree with TRBD1. After removal of 6 bases from V and 6 bases from J, the junction contained 5 bases not matched to a gene. CDR3 length equals 13 residues. Per germline, CDR1 MNHEY and CDR2 SVGAGI. The CDR3 DNA reads TGTGCCAGCAGAAGACAGGGATCTCAGCCCCAGCATTTT. Translating gives CASRRQGSQPQHF.

V is TRBV29-1 and J is TRBJ2-5, with D tentatively TRBD1 (6 bases). The CDR3 is 14 amino acids. The germline V and J ends were trimmed by 3 bases and 7 bases, with 18 bases remaining between them. Germline-derived CDR1 and CDR2 are SQVTM and ANQGSEA. DNA for the CDR3: TGCAGCGTTGAGGCACAGGGCTCGCCGGGGACCCAGTACTTC. Translated, it gives CSVEAQGSPGTQYF.

This clone was picked up a small number of times. The chain carries TRBV2 and TRBJ1-5, with 9 nucleotides matching TRBD1. The germline gives CDR1 SNHLY, CDR2 FYNNEI. V was pared by 6 bases and J by 1 base, with 1 base of the junction left unmatched. This CDR3 spans 14 amino acids. The CDR3 here is CASRDRGSNQPQHF. The CDR3 region has the DNA TGTGCCAGCAGGGACAGGGGCAGCAATCAGCCCCAGCATTTT.

The V call is TRBV20-1, the J call TRBJ2-1; D may be TRBD1 (6 bases). There are 11 residues in the CDR3. The germline gives CDR1 DFQATT, CDR2 SNEGSKA (reference sequence). V was trimmed by 4 bases and J by 10 bases, leaving 11 bases between them. CDR3 nucleotides: TGCAGTGCTATAGAAGGACAGGAGCAGTTCTTC. Its protein product is CSAIEGQEQFF.

This chain links TRBV18 with TRBJ2-1, with D possibly being TRBD1 (6 bases). Trimming pared 6 bases from V and 9 bases from J, leaving 18 bases between. Germline values: CDR1 KGHSH, CDR2 LQKENI. The CDR3 length is 14 residues. In DNA form, the CDR3 reads TGTGCCAGCTCCCCCTACAGGGAAGTTAGTGAGCAGTTCTTC. As protein: CASSPYREVSEQFF.

This clone showed up just once. J is TRBJ2-2 and V is TRBV6-4; weak D call: TRBD2 (6 bases). CDR3 length: 19 residues. The V end was cut by 0 bases, the J end by 1 base, with 18 bases between. The germline V gene has CDR1 MRHNA and CDR2 SNTAGT. The CDR3 DNA reads as TGTGCCAGCAGTGACTCGTTTATGGGGGGAAGGATGAACACCGGGGAGCTGTTTTTT. Its protein is CASSDSFMGGRMNTGELFF.

In its sample, this clone was seen a few times. The chain has TRBV5-5 and TRBJ1-1; 8 nucleotides align to TRBD1. Germline V gene lookup returns CDR1 SGHKS and CDR2 YYEKEE (reference sequence). After removal of 1 base from V and 4 bases from J, the junction contained 6 bases not matched to a gene. The CDR3 spans 15 residues. In DNA form, the CDR3 reads TGTGCCAGCAGCTTGAGGTCAGGGGGCGGCACTGAAGCTTTCTTT. It codes for CASSLRSGGGTEAFF.

The rearrangement links TRBV6-1 to TRBJ2-5, with TRBD2 as a possible D gene (6 bases). This CDR3 has 13 residues. Germline V gene data show CDR1 as MNHNS and CDR2 as SASEGT. Trimming took 4 bases from V and 5 from J, leaving 11 bases between them. CDR3 in amino acids: CASSGRGWETQYF. The CDR3, as DNA: TGTGCCAGCAGTGGCCGGGGGTGGGAGACCCAGTACTTC.

This clone was counted ten times or more. This chain uses TRBV5-1 with TRBJ2-1, with TRBD2 matching 11 bases. The V gene's germline CDR1 is SGHRS and CDR2 YFSETQ. Trimming cost V 5 bases and J 5 bases; bases outside gene matches: 9. This CDR3 comprises 16 residues. In nucleotides, the CDR3 is TGCGCCAGCAGACCTCAGAGGGGACTAGCGGACAATGAGCAGTTCTTC. Its protein is CASRPQRGLADNEQFF.

The chain is built from TRBV6-4 and TRBJ2-3, with 8 bases that match TRBD2. CDR3 length: 17 amino acids. The germline gives CDR1 MRHNA, CDR2 SNTAGT. J lost 0 bases, V lost 3 bases, and 8 bases had no gene match. CDR3 in DNA: TGTGCCAGCAGTGAGGCCACTAGCGGAGCTAGCACAGATACGCAGTATTTT. Amino acid sequence: CASSEATSGASTDTQYF.

In this sample, this clone turned up a few times. This chain connects TRBV5-4 to TRBJ2-4, with a possible D match to TRBD2 (7 bases). This CDR3 contains 14 residues. The V gene's germline CDR1 is SGHNT and CDR2 YYREEE (reference sequence). V dropped 6 bases and J dropped 7 bases, with 17 bases sitting between them. This chain's CDR3 is CASTRAGAGNIQYF. The CDR3 DNA reads as TGTGCCAGCACTCGGGCGGGGGCTGGGAACATTCAGTACTTC.

This clone was counted between two and nine times. The rearrangement uses TRBV7-2 and TRBJ2-3, with 12 nucleotides matching TRBD2. This CDR3 region has 16 residues. V gave up 3 bases and J gave up 1 base; unmatched junction bases: 2. Looked up from germline, CDR1 is SGHTA and CDR2 is FQGNSA. The CDR3 protein is CASSFRLAGGTDTQYF. CDR3 bases: TGTGCCAGCAGCTTTCGACTAGCGGGGGGCACAGATACGCAGTATTTT.

This clone was seen a few times. The V and J genes are TRBV9 and TRBJ1-1; weak D call: TRBD1 (6 bases). The V and J ends lost 4 bases and 3 bases respectively, with 16 bases between them. CDR1 is SGDLS, CDR2 YYNGEE, per germline. There are 15 residues in the CDR3. The CDR3 DNA reads TGTGCCAGCAGCCCCCGGATAGCAGGGGACACTGAAGCTTTCTTT. This gives the protein CASSPRIAGDTEAFF.

The rearrangement uses TRBV4-3 and TRBJ1-2; no clear D. The V gene lost 0 bases and the J gene lost 5 bases, with 13 bases spanning the gap. Germline CDR1 is LGHNA and CDR2 is YSLEER. The CDR3 loop spans 15 amino acids. The DNA of the CDR3 is TGCGCCAGCAGCCAAGATACGTTTCGGGTGTATGGCTACACCTTC. Its protein is CASSQDTFRVYGYTF.

This clone was detected ten times or more. The chain couples TRBV29-1 to TRBJ2-5; 12 bases align to TRBD1. CDR1 is SQVTM and CDR2 is ANQGSEA in the germline V gene. Trimming removed 6 bases from V and 3 bases from J; junction bases left unmatched: 8. The CDR3 runs to 15 residues. The CDR3 protein is CSVKSGTGGKETQYF. CDR3 nucleotides: TGCAGCGTAAAATCCGGGACAGGGGGCAAAGAGACCCAGTACTTC.

This clone has more than one count but fewer than ten. J is TRBJ1-1 and V is TRBV11-2; D is uncertain. The V gene's germline CDR1 is SGHAT and CDR2 FQNNGV. This CDR3 region has 14 residues. Trimming removed 3 bases at V and 0 bases at J, with 8 bases between. CDR3 protein: CASSFPGVNTEAFF. The CDR3 DNA sequence: TGTGCCAGCAGCTTCCCCGGGGTGAACACTGAAGCTTTCTTT.

This clone occurred a few times. This sequence joins TRBV6-1 and TRBJ2-1, with D perhaps matching TRBD1 (6 bases). Germline lookup yields CDR1 MNHNS and CDR2 SASEGT. CDR3 length: 13 residues. Trimming removed 10 bases at V and 2 bases at J, with 12 bases between. CDR3 DNA: TGTGCCATCACTGGACAGCCCTACAATGAGCAGTTCTTC. As protein: CAITGQPYNEQFF.

The rearrangement joins TRBV7-6 to TRBJ2-3, with 9 bases aligning to TRBD1. The CDR3 has 14 residues. V trimming: 8 bases; J trimming: 1 base; junction bases outside the gene matches: 4. Per the germline V gene, CDR1 is SGHVS and CDR2 is FNYEAQ. The CDR3 reads CASSGDRGTDTQYF. The CDR3 DNA follows: TGTGCCAGCTCGGGGGACAGGGGCACAGATACGCAGTATTTT.

This clone has more than one count but fewer than ten. This chain links TRBV5-1 with TRBJ2-1; TRBD2 matches at 10 bases. Germline values: CDR1 SGHRS, CDR2 YFSETQ. CDR3 size: 14 residues. V shed 0 bases and J 9 bases; nucleotides not matched to a gene: 3. The CDR3 protein is CASSLGSGGREQFF. The CDR3 DNA sequence: TGCGCCAGCAGCTTGGGTAGCGGGGGGCGTGAGCAGTTCTTC.

This clone appeared a few times. The gene calls are TRBV9 and TRBJ2-2, with 9 positions matching TRBD1. Germline CDR1 SGDLS, CDR2 YYNGEE. CDR3 length: 15 residues. V shed 4 bases, J shed 7 bases, and the junction held 8 bases outside the gene matches. As DNA, the CDR3 is TGTGCCAGCAGCAACGCCGGGACAGGGATCGGGGAGCTGTTTTTT. Amino acid sequence: CASSNAGTGIGELFF.

The chain links TRBV9 to TRBJ2-5; 7 bases are a match to TRBD1. The end of the DNA aligns better with TRBJ2-7, so the J call may be wrong. CDR1 is SGDLS, CDR2 YYNGEE, per germline. The CDR3 covers 15 residues. The DNA for the CDR3 is TGTGCCAGCAGCGCGGGGACAGTCCACTCCTACGAGCAGTACTTC. Translated: CASSAGTVHSYEQYF.

The rearrangement uses TRBV10-2 and TRBJ2-7; TRBD1 agrees at 8 bases. Germline CDR1 is WSHSY and CDR2 is SAAADI. The CDR3 runs to 15 residues. With V trimmed by 8 bases and J by 0 bases, 9 bases remained unmatched. The CDR3 DNA reads TGCGCCAGCGCTCGGACAGGGAAGAACTCCTACGAGCAGTACTTC. Encoded protein: CASARTGKNSYEQYF.

The chain recombines TRBV4-2 with TRBJ1-5; D is ambiguous. The CDR3 runs 16 residues. Germline V gene lookup returns CDR1 LGHNA and CDR2 YNFKEQ. V was trimmed by 0 bases and J by 4 bases, leaving 13 bases between them. In DNA form, the CDR3 reads TGTGCCAGCAGCCAAGAAATGAGTCTCCATAATCAGCCCCAGCATTTT. This gives the protein CASSQEMSLHNQPQHF.